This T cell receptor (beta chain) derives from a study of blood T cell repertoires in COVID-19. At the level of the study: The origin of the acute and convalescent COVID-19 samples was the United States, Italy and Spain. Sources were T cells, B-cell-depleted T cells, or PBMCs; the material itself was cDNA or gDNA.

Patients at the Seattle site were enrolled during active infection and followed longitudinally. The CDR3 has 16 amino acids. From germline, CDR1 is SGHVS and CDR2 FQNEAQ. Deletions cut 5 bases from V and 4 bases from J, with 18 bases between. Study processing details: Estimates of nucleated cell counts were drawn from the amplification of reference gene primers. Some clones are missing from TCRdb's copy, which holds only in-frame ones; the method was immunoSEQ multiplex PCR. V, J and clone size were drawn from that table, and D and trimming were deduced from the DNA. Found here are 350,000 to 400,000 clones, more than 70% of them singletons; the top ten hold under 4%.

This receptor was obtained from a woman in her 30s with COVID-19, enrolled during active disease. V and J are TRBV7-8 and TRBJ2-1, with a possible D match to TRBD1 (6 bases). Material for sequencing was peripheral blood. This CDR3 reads CASSPIGGNLYNEQFF. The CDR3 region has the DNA TGTGCCAGCAGCCCCATTGGGGGCAACTTATACAATGAGCAGTTCTTC.